These T cell receptor beta chains were read from a single sample in a study of chemoradiotherapy in HPV16-positive cancers. The method was immunoSEQ multiplex PCR; TCRdb's version includes in-frame clones alone and lacks a portion of them. The table lists about 4,700 clones, around 78% of them singletons. This specimen consisted of tumor tissue, obtained from a patient who underwent chemoradiotherapy. All receptors derive from a human donor with HPV-associated anogenital cancer. CDR3s include the opening cysteine and the closing phenylalanine or tryptophan. Each record gives: V gene, clone size, D gene, J gene, CDR3 protein, CDR3 DNA. D genes are given only for firm matches. Only part of the rows carry a size: once, few, many, or a class if the clone is expanded.

>TRBV5-4|-|-|TRBJ2-1
CASSRLDNEQFF
TGTGCCAGCAGCCGACTAGACAATGAGCAGTTCTTC
>TRBV6-5|-|TRBD1|TRBJ1-2
CASTPGQGIGYTF
TGTGCCAGCACTCCGGGACAGGGGATTGGCTACACCTTC
>TRBV27|-|TRBD1|TRBJ2-7
CASSFGQVSYEQYF
TGTGCCAGCAGTTTCGGACAGGTATCCTACGAGCAGTACTTC
>TRBV5-1|-|-|TRBJ1-2
CASSPDGKGYTF
TGCGCCAGCAGCCCCGACGGCAAAGGCTACACCTTC
>TRBV4-3|-|TRBD2|TRBJ2-4
CASSQDRGGTKNIQYF
TGCGCCAGCAGCCAAGATCGGGGGGGAACCAAAAACATTCAGTACTTC
>TRBV29-1|-|TRBD1|TRBJ1-4
CSVGTGENEKLFF
TGCAGCGTCGGGACAGGGGAGAATGAAAAACTGTTTTTT
>TRBV11-3|-|-|TRBJ1-1
CASSLGGNTEAFF
TGTGCCAGCAGCTTAGGGGGTAACACTGAAGCTTTCTTT
>TRBV9|-|TRBD1|TRBJ1-1
CASNPGTGGNEAFF
TGTGCCAGCAATCCCGGGACAGGGGGTAATGAAGCTTTCTTT
>TRBV21-1|-|-|TRBJ1-5
CASIQYSNQPQHF
TGTGCCAGCATACAGTATAGCAATCAGCCCCAGCATTTT
>TRBV28|-|-|TRBJ2-5
CASRAREETQYF
TGTGCCAGCAGGGCAAGAGAGGAGACCCAGTACTTC
>TRBV19|few|-|TRBJ1-2
CASSIQGSSGDRRGYTF
TGTGCCAGTAGTATTCAGGGCTCATCGGGGGATCGGCGTGGCTACACCTTC
>TRBV19|-|-|TRBJ1-4
CASSTGYRNEKLFF
TGTGCCAGTAGTACGGGGTACCGTAATGAAAAACTGTTTTTT
>TRBV7-6|-|TRBD1|TRBJ2-7
CASSLQQGTYEQYF
TGTGCCAGCAGCTTACAACAGGGGACCTACGAGCAGTACTTC
>TRBV6-1|-|TRBD2|TRBJ2-1
CASSEAGTSNEQFF
TGTGCCAGCAGTGAAGCTGGGACTAGCAATGAGCAGTTCTTC
>TRBV4-2|-|TRBD2|TRBJ2-2
CASRALAFTGELFF
TGTGCCAGCAGGGCACTAGCGTTCACCGGGGAGCTGTTTTTT
>TRBV29-1|few|TRBD1|TRBJ2-7
CSVAGQGSSYEQYF
TGCAGCGTCGCAGGACAGGGTAGCTCCTACGAGCAGTACTTC
>TRBV6-6|once|-|TRBJ2-5
CASSYAETQYF
TGTGCCAGCAGTTATGCCGAGACCCAGTACTTC
>TRBV2|-|-|TRBJ1-5
CASSESTGRNQPQHF
TGTGCCAGCAGTGAGAGTACAGGAAGAAATCAGCCCCAGCATTTT
>TRBV5-4|-|-|TRBJ1-2
CASSPLEGNYGYTF
TGTGCCAGCAGCCCCCTCGAGGGGAACTATGGCTACACCTTC
>TRBV6-4|-|-|TRBJ1-2
CASSSGTEYGYTF
TGTGCCAGCAGTTCCGGGACGGAGTATGGCTACACCTTC
>TRBV5-1|-|-|TRBJ1-1
CASSLAPGQSMNTEAFF
TGCGCCAGCAGCTTGGCCCCAGGACAGTCAATGAACACTGAAGCTTTCTTT
>TRBV6-5|-|-|TRBJ1-2
CASRMTKNYGYTF
TGTGCCAGCAGGATGACAAAGAACTATGGCTACACCTTC
>TRBV5-4|-|-|TRBJ2-3
CASSLEAASTDTQYF
TGTGCCAGCAGCTTGGAAGCAGCTAGCACAGATACGCAGTATTTT
>TRBV6-5|-|-|TRBJ2-7
CASTGTQAGEQYF
TGTGCCAGCACCGGGACACAGGCTGGGGAGCAGTACTTC
>TRBV29-1|-|TRBD1|TRBJ2-5
CSVDRGRETQYF
TGCAGCGTTGATAGGGGGCGAGAGACCCAGTACTTC
>TRBV7-9|few|-|TRBJ1-1
CASSLVQEDKAFF
TGTGCCAGCAGCTTAGTACAGGAAGATAAAGCTTTCTTT
>TRBV27|-|-|TRBJ1-1
CASSSGGHANTEAFF
TGTGCCAGCAGTTCCGGGGGACATGCGAACACTGAAGCTTTCTTT
>TRBV7-2|-|TRBD2|TRBJ2-3
CASSSSSYGTSGTDTQYF
TGTGCCAGCAGCTCCAGCTCGTACGGGACTAGCGGCACAGATACGCAGTATTTT
>TRBV18|once|-|TRBJ2-2
CASSPGGSAGELFF
TGTGCCAGCTCACCAGGCGGGTCGGCCGGGGAGCTGTTTTTT
>TRBV5-5|few|TRBD2|TRBJ2-1
CASSLDTGTSINEQFF
TGTGCCAGCAGCTTGGATACCGGGACTAGCATAAATGAGCAGTTCTTC
>TRBV5-4|-|TRBD2|TRBJ2-2
CASSLTGGPRTGELFF
TGTGCCAGCAGCTTGACGGGGGGGCCGAGAACCGGGGAGCTGTTTTTT
>TRBV11-2|few|-|TRBJ2-5
CASGGTETQYF
TGTGCCAGCGGGGGTACAGAGACCCAGTACTTC
>TRBV19|-|TRBD2|TRBJ2-5
CASSIGGTSGRQETQYF
TGTGCCAGTAGTATAGGAGGGACTAGCGGGCGACAAGAGACCCAGTACTTC
>TRBV18|-|-|TRBJ2-4
CASSPPEKVGKNIQYF
TGTGCCAGCTCACCACCAGAAAAGGTGGGCAAAAACATTCAGTACTTC
>TRBV2|few|-|TRBJ1-5
CASQGNNQPQHF
TGTGCCAGCCAGGGAAACAATCAGCCCCAGCATTTT
>TRBV11-2|-|TRBD1|TRBJ2-1
CASSSTTGILHEQFF
TGTGCCAGCAGCTCGACGACAGGGATCCTCCATGAGCAGTTCTTC
>TRBV30|once|-|TRBJ2-3
CAWSGLLSTDTQYF
TGTGCCTGGAGTGGACTTCTCAGCACAGATACGCAGTATTTT
>TRBV30|-|TRBD2|TRBJ2-3
CAWTPQLAGGGDTQYF
TGTGCCTGGACCCCCCAACTAGCGGGGGGTGGGGATACGCAGTATTTT
>TRBV4-2|-|TRBD2|TRBJ2-3
CASSQMLTSGDTDTQYF
TGTGCCAGCAGCCAAATGCTGACTAGCGGGGACACAGATACGCAGTATTTT
>TRBV11-2|-|-|TRBJ1-4
CASSLGREYEKLFF
TGTGCCAGCAGCTTGGGCAGGGAGTACGAAAAACTGTTTTTT
>TRBV5-1|-|-|TRBJ2-2
CASTEGGEELFF
TGCGCCAGCACCGAGGGGGGGGAGGAGCTGTTTTTT
>TRBV5-5|-|-|TRBJ1-1
CASSLEGGTEAFF
TGTGCCAGCAGCTTGGAGGGGGGCACTGAAGCTTTCTTT
>TRBV27|-|TRBD2|TRBJ2-1
CASSLYSLLAGEQFF
TGTGCCAGCAGTTTATATTCCCTTCTAGCGGGTGAGCAGTTCTTC
>TRBV11-1|-|TRBD2|TRBJ2-1
CASSATSAEQFF
TGTGCCAGCAGCGCAACTAGCGCAGAGCAGTTCTTC
>TRBV6-5|-|-|TRBJ1-2
CASSSGHGRDYGYTF
TGTGCCAGCAGCTCGGGACACGGAAGGGACTATGGCTACACCTTC
>TRBV6-1|-|-|TRBJ2-3
CASSEAWLASTDTQYF
TGTGCCAGCAGTGAAGCGTGGCTAGCGAGCACAGATACGCAGTATTTT
>TRBV5-1|-|-|TRBJ1-1
CASSFEGDLTEAFF
TGCGCCAGCAGCTTTGAGGGAGATTTGACTGAAGCTTTCTTT
>TRBV19|-|-|TRBJ1-5
CASSIGRGEPQHF
TGTGCCAGTAGTATTGGGCGAGGAGAGCCCCAGCATTTT
>TRBV1|-|-|TRBJ2-7
CTSSQAVGSRLHEQYF
TGCACCAGCAGCCAAGCCGTTGGTTCGCGGCTCCACGAGCAGTACTTC
>TRBV29-1|-|-|TRBJ2-7
CSVVGAVKPSYEQYF
TGCAGCGTCGTCGGCGCGGTCAAGCCTTCCTACGAGCAGTACTTC
>TRBV7-9|-|-|TRBJ1-1
CASSLMRGGMNTEAFF
TGTGCCAGCAGCTTAATGCGGGGGGGGATGAACACTGAAGCTTTCTTT
>TRBV9|few|-|TRBJ1-1
CASSVGGRRGTEAFF
TGTGCCAGCAGCGTAGGGGGGCGGAGGGGGACTGAAGCTTTCTTT
>TRBV7-9|-|-|TRBJ2-7
CASSPRAHEQYF
TGTGCCAGCAGCCCCAGGGCCCACGAGCAGTACTTC